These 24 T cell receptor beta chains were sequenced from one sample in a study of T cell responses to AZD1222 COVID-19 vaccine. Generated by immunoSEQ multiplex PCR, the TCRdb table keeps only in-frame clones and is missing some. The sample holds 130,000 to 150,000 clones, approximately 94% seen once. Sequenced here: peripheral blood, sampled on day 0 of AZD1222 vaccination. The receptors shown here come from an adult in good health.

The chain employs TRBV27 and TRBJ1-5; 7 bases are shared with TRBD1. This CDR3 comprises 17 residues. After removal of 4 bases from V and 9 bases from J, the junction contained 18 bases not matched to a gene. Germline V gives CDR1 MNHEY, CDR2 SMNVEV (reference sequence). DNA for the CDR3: TGTGCCAGCAGTTCCGTAACCGGACAGGTCTTCAGGCGGCCCCAGCATTTT. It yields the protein CASSSVTGQVFRRPQHF.

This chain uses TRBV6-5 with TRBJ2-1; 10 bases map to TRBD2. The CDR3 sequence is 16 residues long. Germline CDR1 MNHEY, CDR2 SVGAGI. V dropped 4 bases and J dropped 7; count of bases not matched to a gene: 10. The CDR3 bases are TGTGCCAGCAGTTCTCTAGCGGGAGACGCGATGAATGAGCAGTTCTTC. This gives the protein CASSSLAGDAMNEQFF.

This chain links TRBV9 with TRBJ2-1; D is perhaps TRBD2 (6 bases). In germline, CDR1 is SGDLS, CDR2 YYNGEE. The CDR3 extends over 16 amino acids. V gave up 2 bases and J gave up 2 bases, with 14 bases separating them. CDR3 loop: CASSVSGLLTYNEQFF. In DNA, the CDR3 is TGTGCCAGCAGCGTCTCGGGACTTCTGACCTACAATGAGCAGTTCTTC. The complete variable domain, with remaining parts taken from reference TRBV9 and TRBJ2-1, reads DSGVTQTPKHLITATGQRVTLRCSPRSGDLSVYWYQQSLDQGLQFLIQYYNGEERAKGNILERFSAQQFPDLHSELNLSSLELGDSALYFCASSVSGLLTYNEQFFGPGTRLTVL.

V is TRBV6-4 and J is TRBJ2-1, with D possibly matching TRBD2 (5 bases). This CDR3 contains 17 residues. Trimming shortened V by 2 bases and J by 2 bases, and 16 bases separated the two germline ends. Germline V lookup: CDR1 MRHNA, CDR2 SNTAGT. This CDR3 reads CASSDPNGVPTYNEQFF. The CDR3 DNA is TGTGCCAGCAGTGACCCAAACGGGGTCCCAACCTACAATGAGCAGTTCTTC.

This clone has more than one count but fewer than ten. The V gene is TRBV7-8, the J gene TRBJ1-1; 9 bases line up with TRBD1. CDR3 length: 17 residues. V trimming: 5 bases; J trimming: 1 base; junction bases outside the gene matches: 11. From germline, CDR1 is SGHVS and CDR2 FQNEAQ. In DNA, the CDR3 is TGTGCCAGCAGCCTAGGGACAGGGTGGTCGAAGAACACTGAAGCTTTCTTT. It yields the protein CASSLGTGWSKNTEAFF.

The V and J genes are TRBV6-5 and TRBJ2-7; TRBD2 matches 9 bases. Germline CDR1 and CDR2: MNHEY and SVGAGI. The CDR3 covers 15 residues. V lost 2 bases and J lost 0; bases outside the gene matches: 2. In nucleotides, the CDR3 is TGTGCCAGCAGTTACAGCGGGAGGACCTCCTACGAGCAGTACTTC. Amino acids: CASSYSGRTSYEQYF.

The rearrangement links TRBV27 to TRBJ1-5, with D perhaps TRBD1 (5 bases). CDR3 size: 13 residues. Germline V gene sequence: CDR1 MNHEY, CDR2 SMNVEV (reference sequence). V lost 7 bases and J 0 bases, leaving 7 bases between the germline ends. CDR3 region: CASNRYSNQPQHF. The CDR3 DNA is TGTGCCAGCAACAGGTATAGCAATCAGCCCCAGCATTTT.

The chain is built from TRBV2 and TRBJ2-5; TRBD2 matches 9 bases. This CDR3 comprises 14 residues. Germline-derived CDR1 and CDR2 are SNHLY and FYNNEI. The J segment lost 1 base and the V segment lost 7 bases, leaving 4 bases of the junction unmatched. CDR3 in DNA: TGTGCCAGCACGCTAGCGGGGACCCAAGAGACCCAGTACTTC. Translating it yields CASTLAGTQETQYF.

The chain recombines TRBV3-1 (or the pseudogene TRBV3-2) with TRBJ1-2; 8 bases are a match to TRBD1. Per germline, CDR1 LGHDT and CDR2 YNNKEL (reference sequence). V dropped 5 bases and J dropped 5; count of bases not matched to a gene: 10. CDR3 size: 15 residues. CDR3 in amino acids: CASSARDRRPYGYTF. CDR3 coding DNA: TGTGCCAGCAGCGCCCGGGACAGGCGCCCTTATGGCTACACCTTC.

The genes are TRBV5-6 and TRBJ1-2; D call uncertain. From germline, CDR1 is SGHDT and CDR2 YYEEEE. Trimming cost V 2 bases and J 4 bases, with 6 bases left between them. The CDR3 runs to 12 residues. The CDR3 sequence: CASSFPSYGYTF. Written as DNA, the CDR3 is TGTGCCAGCAGCTTCCCCAGCTATGGCTACACCTTC.

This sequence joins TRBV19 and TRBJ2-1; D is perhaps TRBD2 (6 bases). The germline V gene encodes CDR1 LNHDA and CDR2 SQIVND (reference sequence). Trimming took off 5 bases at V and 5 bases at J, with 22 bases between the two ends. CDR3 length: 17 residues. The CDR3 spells CASSSLMRGGVNNEQFF. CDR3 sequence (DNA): TGTGCCAGTAGTTCCTTGATGAGGGGCGGGGTCAACAATGAGCAGTTCTTC.

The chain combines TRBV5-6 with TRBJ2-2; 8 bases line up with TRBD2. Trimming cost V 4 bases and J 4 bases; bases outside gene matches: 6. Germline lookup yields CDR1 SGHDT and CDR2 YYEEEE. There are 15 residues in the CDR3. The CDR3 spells CASSPGLVATGELFF. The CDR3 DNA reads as TGTGCCAGCAGCCCGGGACTAGTGGCCACCGGGGAGCTGTTTTTT.

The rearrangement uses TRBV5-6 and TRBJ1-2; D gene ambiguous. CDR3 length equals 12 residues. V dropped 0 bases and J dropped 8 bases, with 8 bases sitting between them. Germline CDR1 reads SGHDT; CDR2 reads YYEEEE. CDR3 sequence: CASSLDLRGYTF. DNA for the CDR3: TGTGCCAGCAGCTTGGATCTACGGGGCTACACCTTC.

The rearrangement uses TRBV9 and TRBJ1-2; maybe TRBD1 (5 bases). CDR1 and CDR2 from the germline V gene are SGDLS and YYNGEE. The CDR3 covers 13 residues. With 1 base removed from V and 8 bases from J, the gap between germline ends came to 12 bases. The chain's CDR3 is CASSVTGGQGYTF. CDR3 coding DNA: TGTGCCAGCAGCGTAACCGGGGGTCAGGGCTACACCTTC.

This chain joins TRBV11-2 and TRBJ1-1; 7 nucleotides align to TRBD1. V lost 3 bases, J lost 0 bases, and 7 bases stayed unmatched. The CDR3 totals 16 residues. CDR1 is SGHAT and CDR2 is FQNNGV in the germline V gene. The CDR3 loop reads CASSFRGLGVNTEAFF. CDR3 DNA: TGTGCCAGCAGCTTTAGGGGGCTTGGGGTGAACACTGAAGCTTTCTTT. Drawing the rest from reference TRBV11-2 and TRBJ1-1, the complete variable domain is EAGVAQSPRYKIIEKRQSVAFWCNPISGHATLYWYQQILGQGPKLLIQFQNNGVVDDSQLPKDRFSAERLKGVDSTLKIQPAKLEDSAVYLCASSFRGLGVNTEAFFGQGTRLTVV.

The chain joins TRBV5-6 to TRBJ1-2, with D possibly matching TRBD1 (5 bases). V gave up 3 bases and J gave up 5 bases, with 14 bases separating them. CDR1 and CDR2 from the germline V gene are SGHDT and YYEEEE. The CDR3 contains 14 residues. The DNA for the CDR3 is TGTGCCAGCAGCTCCCTCGTTCGGGGGTATGGCTACACCTTC. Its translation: CASSSLVRGYGYTF. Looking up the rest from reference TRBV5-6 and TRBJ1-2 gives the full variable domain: DAGVTQSPTHLIKTRGQQVTLRCSPKSGHDTVSWYQQALGQGPQFIFQYYEEEERQRGNFPDRFSGHQFPNYSSELNVNALLLGDSALYLCASSSLVRGYGYTFGSGTRLTVV.

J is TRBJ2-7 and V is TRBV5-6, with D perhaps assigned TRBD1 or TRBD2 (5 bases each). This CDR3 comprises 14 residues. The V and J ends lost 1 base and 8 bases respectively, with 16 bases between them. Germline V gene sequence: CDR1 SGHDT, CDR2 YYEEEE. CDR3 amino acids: CASSLLAGKKKQYF. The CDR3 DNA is TGTGCCAGCAGCTTGCTAGCAGGGAAGAAAAAGCAGTACTTC.

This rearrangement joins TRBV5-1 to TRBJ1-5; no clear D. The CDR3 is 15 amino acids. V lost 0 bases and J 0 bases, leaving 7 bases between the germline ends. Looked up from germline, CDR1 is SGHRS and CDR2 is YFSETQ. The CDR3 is CASSLGGISNQPQHF. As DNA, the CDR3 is TGCGCCAGCAGCTTGGGAGGGATTAGCAATCAGCCCCAGCATTTT.

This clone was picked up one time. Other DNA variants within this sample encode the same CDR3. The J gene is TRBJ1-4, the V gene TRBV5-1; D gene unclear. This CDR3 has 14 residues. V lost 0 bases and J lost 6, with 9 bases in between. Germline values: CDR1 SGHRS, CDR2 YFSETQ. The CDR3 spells CASSLGGGDEKLFF. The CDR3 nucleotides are TGCGCCAGCAGCTTGGGAGGCGGGGATGAAAAACTGTTTTTT.

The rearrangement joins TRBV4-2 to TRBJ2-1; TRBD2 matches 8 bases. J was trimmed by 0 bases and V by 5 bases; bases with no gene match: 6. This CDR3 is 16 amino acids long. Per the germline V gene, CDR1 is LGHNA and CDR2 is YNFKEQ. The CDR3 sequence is CASSYTSGSSYNEQFF. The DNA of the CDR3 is TGTGCCAGCAGCTACACAAGCGGGAGCTCCTACAATGAGCAGTTCTTC.

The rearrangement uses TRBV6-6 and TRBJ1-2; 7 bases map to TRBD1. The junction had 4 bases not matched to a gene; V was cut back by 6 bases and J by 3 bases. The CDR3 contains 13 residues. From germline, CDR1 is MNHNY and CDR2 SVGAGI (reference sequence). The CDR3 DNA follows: TGTGCCAGCAGCTCAACAGGGGACTATGGCTACACCTTC. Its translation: CASSSTGDYGYTF.

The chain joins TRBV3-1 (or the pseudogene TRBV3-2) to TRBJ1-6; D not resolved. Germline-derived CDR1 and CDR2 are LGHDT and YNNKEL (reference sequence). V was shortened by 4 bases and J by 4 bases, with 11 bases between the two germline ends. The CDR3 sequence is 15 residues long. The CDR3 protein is CASSPRGGYNSPLHF. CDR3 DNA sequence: TGTGCCAGCAGCCCCCGCGGAGGGTATAATTCACCCCTCCACTTT.

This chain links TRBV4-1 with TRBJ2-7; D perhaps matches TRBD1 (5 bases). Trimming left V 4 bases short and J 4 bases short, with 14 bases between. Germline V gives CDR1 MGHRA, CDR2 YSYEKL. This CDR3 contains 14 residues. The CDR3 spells CASSRTTALYEQYF. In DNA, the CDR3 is TGCGCCAGCAGCCGGACGACAGCACTGTACGAGCAGTACTTC.

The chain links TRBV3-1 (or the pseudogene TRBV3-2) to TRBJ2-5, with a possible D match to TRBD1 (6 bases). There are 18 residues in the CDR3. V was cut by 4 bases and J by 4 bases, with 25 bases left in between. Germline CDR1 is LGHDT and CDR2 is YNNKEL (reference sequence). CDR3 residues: CASSRSPGSKGRGETQYF. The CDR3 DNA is TGTGCCAGCAGCCGCAGCCCTGGATCAAAGGGCAGGGGAGAGACCCAGTACTTC.